This TCR beta chain was observed in a study of T-cell reconstitution after alpha-beta-depleted transplantation in children. This clonotype has more than one count but fewer than ten. The antigen is unknown. Study-wide points: After one year, T-cell counts and TCRbeta diversity mostly came from new T cells. Surviving recipient T cells and thymic progenitors produced the high day-60 TCRbeta diversity seen in some patients.

Using unique molecular identifiers, the investigators prepared the TCRbeta library. TCRdb reanalysed the PCR reads using MiXCR and keeps one entry per CDR3 protein. The sample has about 250,000 distinct CDR3 sequences; roughly a quarter are singletons. The germline V gene encodes CDR1 LNHDA and CDR2 SQIVND (reference sequence). CDR3 length: 14 residues. The V end lost 3 bases, the J end lost 0 bases, and 7 bases lay between the germline ends. This receptor was identified in a female patient under 10 years old who had a stem cell transplant for congenital amegakaryocytic thrombocytopenia, so the T cells may come from the graft donor. The chain combines TRBV19 with TRBJ2-3, with no clear D. This sample comprised PBMCs, mostly from graft donor cells, obtained 360 days after TCRalphabeta/CD19-depleted stem cell transplant. The CDR3, as DNA: TGTGCCAGTAGTATGGTCGGGAGCACAGATACGCAGTATTTT. Translated, it gives CASSMVGSTDTQYF. Supplemented by reference TRBV19 and TRBJ2-3, the full variable domain reads DGGITQSPKYLFRKEGQNVTLSCEQNLNHDAMYWYRQDPGQGLRLIYYSQIVNDFQKGDIAEGYSVSREKKESFPLTVTSAQKNPTAFYLCASSMVGSTDTQYFGPGTRLTVL.